This TCR beta chain emerged from a study of T-cell reconstitution after alpha-beta-depleted transplantation in children. Germline trimming cut 5 bases from V and 4 bases from J; bases unmatched to any gene: 5. Germline-derived CDR1 and CDR2 are DFQATT and SNEGSKA (reference sequence). CDR3 length equals 13 residues. This clonotype was found many times. This sample's TCRbeta library carried unique molecular identifier barcodes. TCRdb called the PCR reads again in MiXCR, with one record for every CDR3 protein. The repertoire holds about 230,000 distinct CDR3 sequences, with approximately 12% as singletons.

The specimen was PBMCs from the stem cell graft donor, collected from the stem cell graft. J is TRBJ1-2 and V is TRBV20-1, with 9 bases identical to TRBD1. This TCR derives from a human donor who donated a stem cell graft to a child with acute lymphoblastic leukemia. The DNA for the CDR3 is TGCAGTGCTCGGACAGGGGTCGGCTATGGCTACACCTTC. It is translated as CSARTGVGYGYTF.